These T cell receptor beta chains were read from a single sample in a study of cytomegalovirus exposure and HLA in healthy donors. The repertoire was sequenced with immunoSEQ multiplex PCR; TCRdb's copy has only in-frame clones and lacks some. Here the sample spans some 99,000 clones, roughly 70% being singletons. Sequencing input: PBMCs. These receptors were taken from a male donor in good health and CMV-seronegative. Both conserved end residues are part of each CDR3. D genes are given only for firm matches. Clone size is given for some rows only: seen once, a few or many times, or a class if the clone is expanded.

cdr3_aa	cdr3_nt	clone_size	d_call	v_call	j_call
CASSPSPDSPQHF	TGTGCCAGCTCACCAAGCCCGGACAGTCCCCAGCATTTT	.	.	TRBV18	TRBJ1-5
CASSFWDRGYEQYF	TGTGCCAGCAGCTTCTGGGACAGGGGATACGAGCAGTACTTC	.	TRBD1	TRBV7-2	TRBJ2-7
CASSTHRTYHYEQYF	TGTGCCAGTAGTACCCACCGGACATATCACTACGAGCAGTACTTC	few	.	TRBV19	TRBJ2-7
CASSYIDSSYEQYF	TGTGCCAGCAGCTATATCGACAGCTCCTACGAGCAGTACTTC	.	.	TRBV7-9	TRBJ2-7
CASSTRDNYEQYF	TGTGCCAGCAGCACCCGGGACAACTACGAGCAGTACTTC	.	.	TRBV9	TRBJ2-7
CASSGRQYNEQFF	TGTGCCAGCAGCGGGCGACAGTACAATGAGCAGTTCTTC	.	.	TRBV9	TRBJ2-1
CASSLRVGPDTQYF	TGTGCCAGCAGCTTAAGAGTGGGGCCAGATACGCAGTATTTT	.	.	TRBV7-3	TRBJ2-3
CASSLPGQGSYEQYF	TGTGCCAGCAGCTTGCCGGGACAGGGATCCTACGAGCAGTACTTC	.	TRBD1	TRBV5-6	TRBJ2-7
CASRVQGAYGYTF	TGTGCCAGCAGGGTACAGGGGGCCTATGGCTACACCTTC	few	TRBD1	TRBV28	TRBJ1-2
CASSLTGMDGYTF	TGTGCCAGCAGTTTGACAGGGATGGACGGCTACACCTTC	.	TRBD1	TRBV6-5	TRBJ1-2
CASSSGLLAGAQHF	TGTGCCAGCAGCTCGGGACTGTTAGCGGGGGCCCAGCATTTT	.	.	TRBV11-3	TRBJ1-5
CASSQTGTSGNIAKNIQYF	TGCGCCAGCAGCCAAACTGGGACTAGCGGTAATATAGCCAAAAACATTCAGTACTTC	.	TRBD2	TRBV4-1	TRBJ2-4
CASSQSTGRGYTF	TGTGCCAGCAGCCAATCGACAGGGCGCGGCTACACCTTC	.	TRBD1	TRBV27	TRBJ1-2
CASSLRQGAGTEAFF	TGTGCCAGCAGCTTACGTCAGGGGGCAGGGACTGAAGCTTTCTTT	.	TRBD1	TRBV7-2	TRBJ1-1
CASSYPTGGNQPQHF	TGTGCCAGCAGTTACCCGACAGGGGGGAATCAGCCCCAGCATTTT	few	TRBD1	TRBV6-6	TRBJ1-5
CAWSNGVAGDNEQFF	TGTGCCTGGAGCAACGGGGTAGCGGGAGACAATGAGCAGTTCTTC	.	TRBD2	TRBV30	TRBJ2-1
CASIRLGDIPNQPQHF	TGTGCCAGCATCAGACTGGGGGACATCCCAAATCAGCCCCAGCATTTT	.	.	TRBV6-7	TRBJ1-5
CASSLPGVAYEQYF	TGTGCCAGCAGCCTACCGGGGGTAGCCTACGAGCAGTACTTC	.	.	TRBV7-9	TRBJ2-7
CASSLSTDYEQYF	TGTGCCAGCAGCTTGTCAACAGACTACGAGCAGTACTTC	.	.	TRBV7-7	TRBJ2-7
CAISQTSGARDEQFF	TGTGCCATCAGCCAAACTAGCGGAGCCAGAGATGAGCAGTTCTTC	.	TRBD2	TRBV10-3	TRBJ2-1
CASSEMRLGAEQYF	TGTGCCAGCAGTGAAATGAGGCTAGGGGCCGAGCAGTACTTC	few	.	TRBV6-1	TRBJ2-7
CACGFSGRKGNTIYF	TGTGCCTGCGGATTTTCAGGGCGGAAAGGAAACACCATATATTTT	.	.	TRBV30	TRBJ1-3
CSVGQGAFAEAFF	TGCAGCGTTGGACAGGGGGCGTTCGCTGAAGCTTTCTTT	.	TRBD1	TRBV29-1	TRBJ1-1
CASSLGGSANYGYTF	TGCGCCAGCAGCTTGGGCGGCTCAGCTAACTATGGCTACACCTTC	.	.	TRBV5-1	TRBJ1-2
CASSADRDLYNEQFF	TGTGCCAGCAGTGCCGACAGGGATCTTTACAATGAGCAGTTCTTC	.	TRBD1	TRBV6-1	TRBJ2-1
CAWTPSGRYTGELFF	TGTGCCTGGACACCCAGCGGGAGATACACCGGGGAGCTGTTTTTT	.	TRBD2	TRBV30	TRBJ2-2
CASSRLAGGSHEQFF	TGTGCCAGCAGCCGACTAGCGGGAGGGTCGCATGAGCAGTTCTTC	.	TRBD2	TRBV7-3	TRBJ2-1
CASSLVGQDYEQYF	TGTGCCAGCAGCTTAGTGGGACAGGACTACGAGCAGTACTTC	.	TRBD1	TRBV7-6	TRBJ2-7
CASTNTIYF	TGTGCCAGCACGAACACCATATATTTT	.	.	TRBV27	TRBJ1-3
CASSQIAGSSYNEQFF	TGCGCCAGCAGCCAAATAGCGGGGAGCTCCTACAATGAGCAGTTCTTC	.	TRBD2	TRBV4-3	TRBJ2-1
CASSEAEAGGAFF	TGTGCCAGCAGTGAAGCGGAGGCGGGTGGCGCTTTCTTT	.	.	TRBV6-1	TRBJ1-1
CASSSGSSGRAGETQYF	TGTGCCAGCAGCTCGGGGTCCAGCGGGAGGGCAGGGGAGACCCAGTACTTC	.	TRBD2	TRBV11-2	TRBJ2-5
CASRGEGDTGELFF	TGTGCCAGCAGAGGGGAGGGGGACACCGGGGAGCTGTTTTTT	medium-sized	.	TRBV6-5	TRBJ2-2
CASSPLRGLAGGGDTQYF	TGCGCCAGCAGCCCCCTAAGAGGGCTAGCGGGAGGGGGAGATACGCAGTATTTT	once	TRBD2	TRBV5-1	TRBJ2-3
CASSFGLAHYEQYF	TGTGCCAGCAGTTTCGGACTAGCCCACTACGAGCAGTACTTC	.	TRBD2	TRBV27	TRBJ2-7
CASSLPGTSGRFGETQYF	TGTGCCAGTAGTCTACCCGGGACTAGCGGGAGGTTCGGAGAGACCCAGTACTTC	.	TRBD2	TRBV19	TRBJ2-5
CASSSGLRVVGTEAFF	TGCGCCAGCAGCTCGGGACTCAGGGTAGTTGGCACTGAAGCTTTCTTT	few	.	TRBV5-1	TRBJ1-1
CASSLWTSGPFGETQYF	TGTGCCAGCAGCCTCTGGACTAGCGGGCCCTTTGGGGAGACCCAGTACTTC	once	TRBD2	TRBV5-6	TRBJ2-5
CSVVRGGNTGELFF	TGCAGCGTTGTTCGGGGGGGGAACACCGGGGAGCTGTTTTTT	once	TRBD2	TRBV29-1	TRBJ2-2
CASSQDPGQHTEAFF	TGCGCCAGCAGCCAAGATCCGGGTCAGCATACTGAAGCTTTCTTT	.	.	TRBV4-3	TRBJ1-1
CASSSQGGGYGYTF	TGTGCCAGCAGCTCCCAGGGGGGTGGCTATGGCTACACCTTC	few	TRBD1	TRBV7-2	TRBJ1-2
CASSLVGRTYNEQFF	TGTGCCAGCAGCTTAGTCGGGAGAACCTACAATGAGCAGTTCTTC	.	.	TRBV5-6	TRBJ2-1
CASSLPAGGISYEQYF	TGTGCCAGCAGCTTGCCGGCAGGGGGCATCTCCTACGAGCAGTACTTC	.	TRBD1	TRBV5-4	TRBJ2-7
CASSWGQGGYEQYF	TGTGCCAGCAGTTGGGGACAGGGGGGCTACGAGCAGTACTTC	.	TRBD1	TRBV27	TRBJ2-7
CASSVRHATNEKLFF	TGCGCCAGCAGCGTAAGACATGCCACTAATGAAAAACTGTTTTTT	.	.	TRBV5-1	TRBJ1-4
CASSGLAGGAHEQYF	TGTGCCAGCAGCGGACTAGCGGGAGGGGCCCACGAGCAGTACTTC	.	TRBD2	TRBV7-3	TRBJ2-7
CSVGWDREVNEQYF	TGCAGCGTTGGGTGGGACAGGGAAGTGAACGAGCAGTACTTC	.	TRBD1	TRBV29-1	TRBJ2-7
CASSVAASGNTDTQYF	TGTGCCAGCAGCGTAGCTGCTAGCGGAAACACAGATACGCAGTATTTT	.	TRBD2	TRBV9	TRBJ2-3
CAGSGTSGRGSGELFF	TGTGCCGGCAGTGGGACTAGCGGGAGGGGGTCCGGGGAGCTGTTTTTT	few	TRBD2	TRBV11-2	TRBJ2-2
CASASDRSPLHF	TGTGCCAGTGCGAGTGATCGTTCACCCCTCCACTTT	.	.	TRBV27	TRBJ1-6
CASSSNKGGAGELFF	TGTGCCAGCAGTTCTAACAAAGGGGGGGCCGGGGAGCTGTTTTTT	.	.	TRBV27	TRBJ2-2